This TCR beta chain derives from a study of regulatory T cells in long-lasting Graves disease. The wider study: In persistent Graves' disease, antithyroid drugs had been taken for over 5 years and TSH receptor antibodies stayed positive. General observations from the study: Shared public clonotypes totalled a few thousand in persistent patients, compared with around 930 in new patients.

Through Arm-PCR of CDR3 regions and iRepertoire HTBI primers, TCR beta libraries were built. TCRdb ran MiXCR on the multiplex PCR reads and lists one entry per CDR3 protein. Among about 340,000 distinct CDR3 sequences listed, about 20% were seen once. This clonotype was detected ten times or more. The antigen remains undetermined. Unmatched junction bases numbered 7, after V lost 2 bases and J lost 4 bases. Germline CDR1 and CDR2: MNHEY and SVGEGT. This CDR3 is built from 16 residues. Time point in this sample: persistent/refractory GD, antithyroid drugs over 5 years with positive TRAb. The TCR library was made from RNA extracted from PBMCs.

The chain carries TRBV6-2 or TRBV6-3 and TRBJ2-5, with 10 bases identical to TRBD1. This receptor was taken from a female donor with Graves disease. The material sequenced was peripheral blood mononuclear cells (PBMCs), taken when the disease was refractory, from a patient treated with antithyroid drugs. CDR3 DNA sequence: TGTGCCAGCAGTTACGGGCGGGACAGGGGAGGAGAGACCCAGTACTTC. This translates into CASSYGRDRGGETQYF.